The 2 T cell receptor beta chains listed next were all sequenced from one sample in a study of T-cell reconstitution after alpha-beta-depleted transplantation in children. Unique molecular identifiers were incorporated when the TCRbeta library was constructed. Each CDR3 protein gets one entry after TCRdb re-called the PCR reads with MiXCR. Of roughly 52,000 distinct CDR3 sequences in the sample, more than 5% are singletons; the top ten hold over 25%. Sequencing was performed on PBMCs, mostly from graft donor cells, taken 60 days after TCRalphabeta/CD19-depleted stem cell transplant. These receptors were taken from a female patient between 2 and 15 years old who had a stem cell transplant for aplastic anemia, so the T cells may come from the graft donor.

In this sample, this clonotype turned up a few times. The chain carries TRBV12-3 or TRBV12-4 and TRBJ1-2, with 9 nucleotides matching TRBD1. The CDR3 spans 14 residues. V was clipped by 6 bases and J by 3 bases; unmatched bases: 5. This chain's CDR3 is CASRGQGSYYGYTF. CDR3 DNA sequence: TGTGCCAGCAGAGGACAGGGGTCCTACTATGGCTACACCTTC.

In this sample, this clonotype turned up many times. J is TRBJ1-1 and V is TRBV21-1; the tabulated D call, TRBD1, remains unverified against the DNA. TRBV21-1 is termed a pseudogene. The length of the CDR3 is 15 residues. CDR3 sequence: CASSPWDRENTEAFF. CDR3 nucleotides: TGTGCCAGCAGCCCCTGGGACAGGGAGAACACTGAAGCTTTCTTT.